Sequencing of this T cell receptor (beta chain) was carried out in a study of CD8 T cells in ankylosing spondylitis. Study-wide points: A TCR beta motif of 8 or 9 highly homologous variants appeared characteristic of ankylosing spondylitis blood.

This clonotype was detected ten times or more. Its antigen is still unknown. MiXCR, run by TCRdb on the 5' RACE reads, gives a single entry per CDR3 protein. The sample shows about 510,000 distinct CDR3 sequences, approximately 5% of them seen only once. This receptor was taken from a male donor with ankylosing spondylitis. Sample: blood, either unsorted or a sorted T cell fraction (not recorded which).

CDR3 nucleotides: TGTGCCAGCTCACGTCGGGACAGGGGTCGCCGGAACACTGAAGCTTTCTTT. This encodes CASSRRDRGRRNTEAFF. The chain has TRBV18 and TRBJ1-1, with 10 bases identical to TRBD1. Germline V gene data show CDR1 as KGHSH and CDR2 as LQKENI. V gave up 4 bases and J gave up 1 base; unmatched junction bases: 9. The CDR3 has 17 amino acids.